This T cell receptor (beta chain) emerged from a study of blood T cell repertoires in COVID-19. The assay was immunoSEQ multiplex PCR, and TCRdb's table has in-frame clones only and misses some. The sample records about 310,000 clones, approximately 91% being singletons. This study enrolled people aged 18 to 89 from roughly 22 US geographic areas. Germline V gives CDR1 SGHTA, CDR2 FQGTGA. This CDR3 is 13 amino acids long. Trimming took off 5 bases at V and 5 bases at J, with 10 bases between the two ends. The chain couples TRBV7-3 to TRBJ2-1; no clear D gene. What was sequenced was PBMCs or T cells enriched from blood (not recorded which). This receptor was identified in a woman between 35 and 50 years old who had recovered from COVID-19. CDR3: CASSVAPNNEQFF. CDR3 in DNA: TGTGCCAGCAGCGTGGCCCCAAACAATGAGCAGTTCTTC.